In this sample, the clone carrying this T cell receptor (beta chain) turned up a few times. The sample is drawn from a study of human T cells and chemical hapten exposure. Study background: Alopecia areata, totalis and universalis patients, mostly female, were included.

The time point here: patch test 1, 2 weeks after DPC sensitization. This sample's treatment: therapeutic diphenylcyclopropenone sensitization with weekly scalp DPC. Researchers sampled blood before each patch test went on. Via MiXCR, TCRdb re-called the RACE reads, giving one row per CDR3 protein. The repertoire includes approximately 82,000 distinct CDR3 sequences, roughly 10% of them detected once, and 2.2% sits in the top ten. V was clipped by 8 bases and J by 6 bases; unmatched bases: 12. The germline V gene encodes CDR1 SEHNR and CDR2 FQNEAQ (reference sequence). The CDR3 consists of 14 residues.

The source material was whole blood, sampled in connection with sensitization to the hapten diphenylcyclopropenone (DPC). This clonotype originated in a man aged 35-49 years with alopecia areata. Some clones in this sample may be carry-over from other donors' samples. The chain uses TRBV7-9 and TRBJ1-1, with 7 nucleotides matching TRBD1. This CDR3 is CASGTDRDSSEAFF. The CDR3 DNA sequence: TGTGCCAGCGGAACAGACAGGGATTCCTCTGAAGCTTTCTTT.